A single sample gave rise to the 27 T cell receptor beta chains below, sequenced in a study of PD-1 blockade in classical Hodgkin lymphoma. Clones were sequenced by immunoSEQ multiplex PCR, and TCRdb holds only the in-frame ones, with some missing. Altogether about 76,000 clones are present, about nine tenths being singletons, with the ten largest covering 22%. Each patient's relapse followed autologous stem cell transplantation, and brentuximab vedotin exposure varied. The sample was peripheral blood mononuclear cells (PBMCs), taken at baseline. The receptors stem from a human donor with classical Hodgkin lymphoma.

CDR3 in DNA: TGTGCCAGCAGCACTTGGACCAACACCGGGGAGCTGTTTTTT. Translated, it gives CASSTWTNTGELFF. The chain recombines TRBV7-2 with TRBJ2-2; D unresolved. Germline values: CDR1 SGHTA, CDR2 FQGNSA. The CDR3 extends over 14 amino acids. Trimming removed 5 bases at V and 2 bases at J, with 9 bases between.

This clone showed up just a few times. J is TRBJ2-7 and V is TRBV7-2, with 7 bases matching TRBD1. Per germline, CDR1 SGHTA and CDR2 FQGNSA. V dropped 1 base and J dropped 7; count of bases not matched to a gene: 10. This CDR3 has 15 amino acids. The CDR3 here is CASSLDGQELQEQYF. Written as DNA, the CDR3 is TGTGCCAGCAGCTTAGATGGACAGGAACTACAGGAGCAGTACTTC.

The CDR3 loop is CATTGDPNTGELFF. The CDR3 DNA reads as TGTGCCACCACAGGGGACCCGAACACCGGGGAGCTGTTTTTT. This chain connects TRBV15 to TRBJ2-2, with D perhaps TRBD1 (6 bases). Germline-derived CDR1 and CDR2 are LNHNV and YYDKDF (reference sequence). CDR3 size: 14 residues. The germline V and J ends were trimmed by 7 bases and 0 bases, with 9 bases remaining between them.

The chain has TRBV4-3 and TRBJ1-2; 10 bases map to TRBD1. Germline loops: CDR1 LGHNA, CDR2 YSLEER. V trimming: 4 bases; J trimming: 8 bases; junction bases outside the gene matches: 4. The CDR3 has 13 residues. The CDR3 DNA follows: TGCGCCAGCAGCCCGGGACAGGGGAGCGGCTACACCTTC. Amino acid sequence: CASSPGQGSGYTF.

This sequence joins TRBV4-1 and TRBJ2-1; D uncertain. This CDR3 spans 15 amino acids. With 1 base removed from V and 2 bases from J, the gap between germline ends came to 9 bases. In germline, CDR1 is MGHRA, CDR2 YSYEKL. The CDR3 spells CASSQVENTYNEQFF. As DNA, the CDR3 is TGCGCCAGCAGCCAAGTGGAGAACACCTACAATGAGCAGTTCTTC.

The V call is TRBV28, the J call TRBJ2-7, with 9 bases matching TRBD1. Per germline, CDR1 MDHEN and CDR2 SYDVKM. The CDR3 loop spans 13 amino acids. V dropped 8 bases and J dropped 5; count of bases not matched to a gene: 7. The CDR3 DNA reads TGTGCCAGCGGGGGACAGGGATCAAACGAGCAGTACTTC. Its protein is CASGGQGSNEQYF.

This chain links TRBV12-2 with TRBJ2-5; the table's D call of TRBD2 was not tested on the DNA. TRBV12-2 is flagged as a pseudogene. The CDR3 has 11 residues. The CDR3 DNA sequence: TGTGCAAGTCGCTTGGGAGACGGGCAGTACTTC. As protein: CASRLGDGQYF.

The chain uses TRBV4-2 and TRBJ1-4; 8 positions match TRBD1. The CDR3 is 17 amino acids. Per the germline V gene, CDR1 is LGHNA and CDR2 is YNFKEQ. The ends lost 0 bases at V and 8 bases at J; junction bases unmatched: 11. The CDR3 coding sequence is TGTGCCAGCAGCCAAGATAGGTCCAGGGGGCGAAGGGAAAAACTGTTTTTT. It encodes CASSQDRSRGRREKLFF.

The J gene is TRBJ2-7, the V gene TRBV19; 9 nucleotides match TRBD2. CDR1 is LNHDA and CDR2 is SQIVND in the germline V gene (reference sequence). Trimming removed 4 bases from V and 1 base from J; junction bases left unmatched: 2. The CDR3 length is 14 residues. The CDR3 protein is CASSTGLASYEQYF. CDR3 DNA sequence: TGTGCCAGTAGTACGGGACTAGCTTCCTACGAGCAGTACTTC.

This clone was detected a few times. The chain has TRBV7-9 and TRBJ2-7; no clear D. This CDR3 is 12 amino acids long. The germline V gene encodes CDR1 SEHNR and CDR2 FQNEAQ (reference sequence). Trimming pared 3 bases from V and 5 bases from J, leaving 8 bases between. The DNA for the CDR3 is TGTGCCAGCAGCTTCCGGCCAGACGAGCAGTACTTC. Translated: CASSFRPDEQYF.

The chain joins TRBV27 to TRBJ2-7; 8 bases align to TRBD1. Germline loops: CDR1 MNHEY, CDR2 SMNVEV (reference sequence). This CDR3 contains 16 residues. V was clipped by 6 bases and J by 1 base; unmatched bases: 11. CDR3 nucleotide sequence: TGTGCCAGCAGGGTCGGACAGGGCGGGAAATCCTACGAGCAGTACTTC. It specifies CASRVGQGGKSYEQYF.

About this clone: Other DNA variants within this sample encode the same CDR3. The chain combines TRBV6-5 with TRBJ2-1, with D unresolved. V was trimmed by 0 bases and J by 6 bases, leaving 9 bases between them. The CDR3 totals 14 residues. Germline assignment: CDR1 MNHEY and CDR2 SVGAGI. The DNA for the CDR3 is TGTGCCAGCAGTTACTCCGGGCAGTCCAATGAGCAGTTCTTC. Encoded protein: CASSYSGQSNEQFF.

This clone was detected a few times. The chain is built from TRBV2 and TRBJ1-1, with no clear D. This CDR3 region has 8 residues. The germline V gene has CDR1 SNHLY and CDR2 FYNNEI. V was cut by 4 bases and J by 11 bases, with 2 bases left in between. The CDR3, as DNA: TGTGCCAGCAGTGGTGCTTTCTTT. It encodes CASSGAFF. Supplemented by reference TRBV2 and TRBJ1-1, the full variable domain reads EPEVTQTPSHQVTQMGQEVILRCVPISNHLYFYWYRQILGQKVEFLVSFYNNEISEKSEIFDDQFSVERPDGSNFTLKIRSTKLEDSAMYFCASSGAFFGQGTRLTVV.

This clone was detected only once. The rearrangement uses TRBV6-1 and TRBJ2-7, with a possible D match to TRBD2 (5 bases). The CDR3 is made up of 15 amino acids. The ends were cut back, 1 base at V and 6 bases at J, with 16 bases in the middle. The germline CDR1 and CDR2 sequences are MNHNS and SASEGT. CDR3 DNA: TGTGCCAGCAGTGAAGATGTGGGAGCTCGGATCGAGCAGTACTTC. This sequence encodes CASSEDVGARIEQYF.

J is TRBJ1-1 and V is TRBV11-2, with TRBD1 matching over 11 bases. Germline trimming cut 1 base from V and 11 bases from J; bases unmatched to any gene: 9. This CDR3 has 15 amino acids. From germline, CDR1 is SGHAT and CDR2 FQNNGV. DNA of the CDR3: TGTGCCAGCAGCTTAGTCCGGGACAGGGGGGCTCGGGCTTTCTTT. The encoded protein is CASSLVRDRGARAFF. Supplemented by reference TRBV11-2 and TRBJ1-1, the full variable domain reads EAGVAQSPRYKIIEKRQSVAFWCNPISGHATLYWYQQILGQGPKLLIQFQNNGVVDDSQLPKDRFSAERLKGVDSTLKIQPAKLEDSAVYLCASSLVRDRGARAFFGQGTRLTVV.

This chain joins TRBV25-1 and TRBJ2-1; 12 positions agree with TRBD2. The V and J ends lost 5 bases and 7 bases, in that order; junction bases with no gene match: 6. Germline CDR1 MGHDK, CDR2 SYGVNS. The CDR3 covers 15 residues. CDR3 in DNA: TGTGCCAGCAGTAGACTAGCGGGAGTAGGGAATGAGCAGTTCTTC. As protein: CASSRLAGVGNEQFF.

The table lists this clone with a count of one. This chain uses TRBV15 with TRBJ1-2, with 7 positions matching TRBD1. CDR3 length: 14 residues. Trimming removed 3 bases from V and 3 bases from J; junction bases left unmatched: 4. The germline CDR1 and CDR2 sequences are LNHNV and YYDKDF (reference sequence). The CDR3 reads CATSSGGGDYGYTF. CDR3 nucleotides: TGTGCCACCAGCAGTGGAGGGGGCGACTATGGCTACACCTTC. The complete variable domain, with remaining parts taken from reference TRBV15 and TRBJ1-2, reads DAMVIQNPRYQVTQFGKPVTLSCSQTLNHNVMYWYQQKSSQAPKLLFHYYDKDFNNEADTPDNFQSRRPNTSFCFLDIRSPGLGDTAMYLCATSSGGGDYGYTFGSGTRLTVV.

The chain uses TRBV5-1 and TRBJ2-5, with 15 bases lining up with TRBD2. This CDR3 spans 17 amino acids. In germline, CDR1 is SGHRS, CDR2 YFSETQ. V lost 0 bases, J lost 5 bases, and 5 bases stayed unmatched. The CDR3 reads CASSLDGTSGRKETQYF. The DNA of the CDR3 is TGCGCCAGCAGCTTGGATGGGACTAGCGGGAGGAAGGAGACCCAGTACTTC.

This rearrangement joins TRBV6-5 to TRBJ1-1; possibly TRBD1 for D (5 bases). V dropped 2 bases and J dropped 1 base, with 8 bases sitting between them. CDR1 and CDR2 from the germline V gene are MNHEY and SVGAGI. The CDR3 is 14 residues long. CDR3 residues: CASSYTTGNTEAFF. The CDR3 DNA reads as TGTGCCAGCAGTTACACAACAGGGAACACTGAAGCTTTCTTT.

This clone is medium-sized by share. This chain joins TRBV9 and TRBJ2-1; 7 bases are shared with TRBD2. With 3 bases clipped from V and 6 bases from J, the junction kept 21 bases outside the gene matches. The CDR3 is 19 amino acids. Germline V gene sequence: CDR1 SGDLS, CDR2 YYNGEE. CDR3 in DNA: TGTGCCAGCAGCGCCCAACCACTAGCGTCCTCACTGGGGGGCAATGAGCAGTTCTTC. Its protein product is CASSAQPLASSLGGNEQFF.

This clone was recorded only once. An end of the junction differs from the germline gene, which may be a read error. In nucleotides, the CDR3 is TGTGCTAGCAGCTTAGCGGGGGGACAGGGCCACGAGCAGTACTTC. Protein: CASSLAGGQGHEQYF. This rearrangement joins TRBV7-7 to TRBJ2-7; D may be TRBD2 (10 bases). The germline V gene encodes CDR1 SSHAT and CDR2 FNYEAQ (reference sequence). The CDR3 totals 15 residues.

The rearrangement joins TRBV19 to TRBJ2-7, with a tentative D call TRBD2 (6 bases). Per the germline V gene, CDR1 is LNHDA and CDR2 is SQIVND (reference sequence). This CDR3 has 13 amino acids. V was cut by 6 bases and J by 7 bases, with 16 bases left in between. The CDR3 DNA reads TGTGCCAGTAGCAGGACACCCGGGGGTGAGCAGTACTTC. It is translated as CASSRTPGGEQYF.

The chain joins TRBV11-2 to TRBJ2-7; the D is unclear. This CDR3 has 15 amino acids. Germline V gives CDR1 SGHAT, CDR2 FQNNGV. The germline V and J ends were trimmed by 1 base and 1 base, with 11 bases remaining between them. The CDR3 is CASSLGPATSYEQYF. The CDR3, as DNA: TGTGCCAGCAGCTTAGGGCCAGCGACTTCCTACGAGCAGTACTTC.

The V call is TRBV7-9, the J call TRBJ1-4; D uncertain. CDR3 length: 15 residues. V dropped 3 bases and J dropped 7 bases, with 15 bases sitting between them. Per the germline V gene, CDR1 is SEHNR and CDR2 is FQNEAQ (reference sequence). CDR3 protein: CASSFSSGRSEKLFF. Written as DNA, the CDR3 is TGTGCCAGCAGCTTCTCGTCGGGGAGAAGTGAAAAACTGTTTTTT. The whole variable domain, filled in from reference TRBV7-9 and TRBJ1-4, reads DTGVSQNPRHKITKRGQNVTFRCDPISEHNRLYWYRQTLGQGPEFLTYFQNEAQLEKSRLLSDRFSAERPKGSFSTLEIQRTEQGDSAMYLCASSFSSGRSEKLFFGSGTQLSVL.

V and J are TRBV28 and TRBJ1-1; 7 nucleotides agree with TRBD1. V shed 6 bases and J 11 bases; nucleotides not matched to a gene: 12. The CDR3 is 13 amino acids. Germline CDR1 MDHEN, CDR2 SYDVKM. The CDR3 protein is CASSPPLQGGAFF. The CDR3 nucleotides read TGTGCCAGCAGCCCTCCCCTCCAGGGGGGGGCTTTCTTT.

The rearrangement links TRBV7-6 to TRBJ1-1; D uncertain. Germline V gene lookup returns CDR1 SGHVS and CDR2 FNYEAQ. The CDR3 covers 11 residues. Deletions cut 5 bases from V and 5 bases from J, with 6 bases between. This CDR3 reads CASSAGTEAFF. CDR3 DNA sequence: TGTGCCAGCAGCGCTGGGACTGAAGCTTTCTTT. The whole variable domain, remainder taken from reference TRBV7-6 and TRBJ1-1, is GAGVSQSPRYKVTKRGQDVALRCDPISGHVSLYWYRQALGQGPEFLTYFNYEAQQDKSGLPNDRFSAERPEGSISTLTIQRTEQRDSAMYRCASSAGTEAFFGQGTRLTVV.

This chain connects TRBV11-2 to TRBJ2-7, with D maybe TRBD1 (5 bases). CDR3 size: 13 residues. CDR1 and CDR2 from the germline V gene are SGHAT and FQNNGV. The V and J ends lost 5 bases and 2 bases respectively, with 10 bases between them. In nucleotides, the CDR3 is TGTGCCAGCAGCCCAGGGATCCCCTACGAGCAGTACTTC. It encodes CASSPGIPYEQYF. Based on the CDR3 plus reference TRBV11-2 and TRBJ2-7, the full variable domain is EAGVAQSPRYKIIEKRQSVAFWCNPISGHATLYWYQQILGQGPKLLIQFQNNGVVDDSQLPKDRFSAERLKGVDSTLKIQPAKLEDSAVYLCASSPGIPYEQYFGPGTRLTVT.